This T cell receptor beta chain was retrieved from a study of blood T cell repertoires in COVID-19. Whole-study context: Researchers got acute and convalescent COVID-19 samples from the United States, Italy and Spain. Nucleic acid was either cDNA or gDNA, and it came from T cells, B-cell-depleted T cells, or PBMCs.

The germline V gene encodes CDR1 WNHNN and CDR2 SYGVQD (reference sequence). The CDR3 has 14 amino acids. V dropped 5 bases and J dropped 0; count of bases not matched to a gene: 3. Source study methods: Amplification of reference gene primers provided the estimated nucleated cell counts. The protocol was immunoSEQ multiplex PCR, while the TCRdb copy is restricted to in-frame clones and leaves out a portion. D and trimming come from the DNA, and the V and J calls and clone size come from that table. The data contain around 220,000 clones, 82% of them singletons. The source of this sequence is a woman at least 80 years old with active or convalescent COVID-19. V usage is TRBV10-1 and J usage is TRBJ1-2; 7 nucleotides match TRBD1. The sample was peripheral blood. CDR3 loop: CASSPGQANYGYTF. Written as DNA, the CDR3 is TGCGCCAGCAGTCCAGGACAGGCTAACTATGGCTACACCTTC.